The 24 T cell receptor beta chains in this list originate from one sample, sequenced in a study of blood T cell repertoires in COVID-19. Here immunoSEQ multiplex PCR was the method, and the copy in TCRdb shows in-frame clones only, minus some. The table lists approximately 330,000 clones, under 90% of them singletons. Material: PBMCs or T cells enriched from blood (not recorded which). These receptors were collected from a woman aged 25 to 39 who had recovered from COVID-19.

J is TRBJ2-7 and V is TRBV11-3; weak D call: TRBD2 (5 bases). V shed 5 bases and J shed 4 bases, with 15 bases lying between them. The CDR3 is 14 amino acids. CDR1 and CDR2 (germline): SGHNT, YENEEA. The CDR3 nucleotides are TGTGCCAGCAGCCAAGGACTGGACGCTTACGAGCAGTACTTC. This encodes CASSQGLDAYEQYF.

The chain employs TRBV5-4 and TRBJ1-5; 9 nucleotides match TRBD1. With V trimmed by 0 bases and J by 6 bases, 4 bases remained unmatched. The CDR3 length is 15 residues. Germline V gene data show CDR1 as SGHNT and CDR2 as YYREEE (reference sequence). For the CDR3, the DNA is TGTGCCAGCAGCTTGGAAGGGGACAGGGCTCAGCCCCAGCATTTT. This codes for CASSLEGDRAQPQHF.

This chain joins TRBV7-2 and TRBJ2-5; TRBD1 matches 7 bases. This CDR3 is 14 amino acids long. CDR1 is SGHTA and CDR2 is FQGNSA in the germline V gene. V was pared by 4 bases and J by 4 bases, with 6 bases of the junction left unmatched. The CDR3 sequence is CASSSTGQLETQYF. CDR3 nucleotides: TGTGCCAGCAGCTCAACGGGACAGTTAGAGACCCAGTACTTC. Together with reference TRBV7-2 and TRBJ2-5, the CDR3 gives the full variable domain: GAGVSQSPSNKVTEKGKDVELRCDPISGHTALYWYRQSLGQGLEFLIYFQGNSAPDKSGLPSDRFSAERTGGSVSTLTIQRTQQEDSAVYLCASSSTGQLETQYFGPGTRLLVL.

The chain combines TRBV29-1 with TRBJ1-2; weak D call: TRBD1 (6 bases). The CDR3 spans 13 residues. V was cut by 3 bases and J by 1 base, with 9 bases left in between. Germline V gene data show CDR1 as SQVTM and CDR2 as ANQGSEA. CDR3 amino acids: CSVEGADNYGYTF. The CDR3 coding sequence is TGCAGCGTTGAGGGGGCGGATAACTATGGCTACACCTTC.

The chain uses TRBV5-1 and TRBJ2-2; D remains unclear. The CDR3 contains 13 residues. V shed 1 base and J shed 8 bases, with 9 bases lying between them. CDR1 and CDR2 (germline): SGHRS, YFSETQ. CDR3 nucleotides: TGCGCCAGCAGCTTGAGGAGCGATGGGGAGCTGTTTTTT. It yields the protein CASSLRSDGELFF.

The V call is TRBV18, the J call TRBJ1-1; D may be TRBD1 (6 bases). This CDR3 spans 14 amino acids. Germline CDR1 reads KGHSH; CDR2 reads LQKENI. Trimming stripped 8 bases from V and 3 bases from J, with 16 bases between. The chain's CDR3 is CASPGLPGDTEAFF. The DNA of the CDR3 is TGTGCCAGCCCAGGATTGCCAGGGGACACTGAAGCTTTCTTT.

The chain has TRBV11-2 and TRBJ2-2; TRBD1 matches at 7 bases. Germline V gene lookup returns CDR1 SGHAT and CDR2 FQNNGV. CDR3 length: 18 residues. The J segment lost 0 bases and the V segment lost 5 bases, leaving 12 bases of the junction unmatched. CDR3 region: CASSKTGFFTSNTGELFF. The CDR3 nucleotides are TGTGCCAGCAGCAAGACAGGGTTTTTTACATCGAACACCGGGGAGCTGTTTTTT.

The chain has TRBV27 and TRBJ1-5, with TRBD1 matching over 7 bases. The ends lost 5 bases at V and 1 base at J; junction bases unmatched: 2. This CDR3 region has 14 residues. The germline CDR1 and CDR2 sequences are MNHEY and SMNVEV (reference sequence). The DNA for the CDR3 is TGTGCCAGCAGTCAGGACAGGAGCAATCAGCCCCAGCATTTT. This codes for CASSQDRSNQPQHF.

J is TRBJ1-1 and V is TRBV20-1; D remains unclear. CDR1 and CDR2 from the germline V gene are DFQATT and SNEGSKA (reference sequence). The length of the CDR3 is 11 residues. V lost 4 bases and J 11 bases, leaving 14 bases between the germline ends. In nucleotides, the CDR3 is TGCAGTGCTATTTTTACTCCGATTGCTTTCTTT. Protein sequence: CSAIFTPIAFF.

The chain links TRBV5-1 to TRBJ1-1, with TRBD1 identical over 7 bases. This CDR3 contains 14 residues. Trimming removed 2 bases from V and 5 bases from J; junction bases left unmatched: 6. CDR1 and CDR2 from the germline V gene are SGHRS and YFSETQ. The CDR3 DNA reads as TGCGCCAGCAGCTTTACAGGGGATCGGACTGAAGCTTTCTTT. As protein: CASSFTGDRTEAFF.

The rearrangement joins TRBV10-3 to TRBJ2-1; tentative D call: TRBD2 (5 bases). The germline V gene has CDR1 ENHRY and CDR2 SYGVKD. The V end lost 7 bases, the J end lost 9 bases, and 16 bases lay between the germline ends. The CDR3 totals 13 residues. CDR3 nucleotides: TGTGCCATCAATCGGGAAGACCGGGGTGAGCAGTTCTTC. This translates into CAINREDRGEQFF.

The rearrangement links TRBV30 to TRBJ2-7; perhaps TRBD1 as D (6 bases). Germline values: CDR1 GTSNPN, CDR2 SVGIG (reference sequence). The CDR3 is 15 amino acids. Trimming removed 1 base at V and 3 bases at J, with 16 bases between. CDR3 sequence reads: CAWSGPDSTIYEQYF. As DNA, the CDR3 is TGTGCCTGGAGTGGGCCGGACAGCACAATCTACGAGCAGTACTTC.

This clone is a singleton in its sample. V is TRBV19 and J is TRBJ1-1, with D possibly TRBD1 on 5 matching bases. V shed 1 base and J shed 4 bases, with 16 bases lying between them. Germline V gene sequence: CDR1 LNHDA, CDR2 SQIVND (reference sequence). The CDR3 is 16 amino acids. CDR3 region: CASSIGLRGGSTEAFF. Written as DNA, the CDR3 is TGTGCCAGTAGTATAGGTCTAAGGGGAGGGTCCACTGAAGCTTTCTTT. Full variable domain (outside the CDR3, taken from reference TRBV19 and TRBJ1-1): DGGITQSPKYLFRKEGQNVTLSCEQNLNHDAMYWYRQDPGQGLRLIYYSQIVNDFQKGDIAEGYSVSREKKESFPLTVTSAQKNPTAFYLCASSIGLRGGSTEAFFGQGTRLTVV.

The rearrangement uses TRBV7-6 and TRBJ1-3, with 8 positions matching TRBD1. V lost 1 base to trimming and J lost 6 bases; unmatched junction nucleotides: 5. There are 15 residues in the CDR3. CDR1 SGHVS and CDR2 FNYEAQ come from the germline V gene. This CDR3 reads CASSLVQGVENTIYF. The CDR3 nucleotides are TGTGCCAGCAGCTTAGTACAGGGGGTCGAAAACACCATATATTTT.

This clone has only a few counts. The chain uses TRBV7-2 and TRBJ2-5; TRBD1 matches at 9 bases. In germline, CDR1 is SGHTA, CDR2 FQGNSA. Trimming took 1 base from V and 5 from J; bases not matched to a gene: 2. There are 14 residues in the CDR3. The CDR3 loop reads CASSLDRGRETQYF. The CDR3 bases are TGTGCCAGCAGCTTAGACAGGGGGCGGGAGACCCAGTACTTC.

The J gene is TRBJ2-1, the V gene TRBV5-4; 7 nucleotides agree with TRBD2. CDR3 size: 16 residues. With 4 bases clipped from V and 3 bases from J, the junction kept 10 bases outside the gene matches. CDR1 and CDR2 from the germline V gene are SGHNT and YYREEE (reference sequence). Written as DNA, the CDR3 is TGTGCCAGCAGCCCCTCGGGGGGTAGCGTCTACAATGAGCAGTTCTTC. This codes for CASSPSGGSVYNEQFF.

This chain joins TRBV12-3 or TRBV12-4 and TRBJ2-5; no definite D call. V dropped 4 bases and J dropped 4 bases, with 10 bases sitting between them. The CDR3 length is 13 residues. This CDR3 reads CASSSTRVETQYF. CDR3 nucleotide sequence: TGTGCCAGCAGTTCGACCCGGGTAGAGACCCAGTACTTC.

V usage is TRBV28 and J usage is TRBJ1-4; 7 positions agree with TRBD1. CDR1 and CDR2 from the germline V gene are MDHEN and SYDVKM. The CDR3 has 13 amino acids. With 9 bases clipped from V and 8 bases from J, the junction kept 9 bases outside the gene matches. This CDR3 reads CASSGQLREKLFF. DNA of the CDR3: TGTGCCAGTTCGGGACAGTTGAGAGAAAAACTGTTTTTT.

This clone was seen once. The CDR3 reads CASRQGKVDQPQHF. The CDR3 nucleotides are TGCGCCAGCAGACAGGGAAAGGTTGATCAGCCCCAGCATTTT. The chain combines TRBV23-1 with TRBJ1-5; a weak D match, TRBD1 (6 bases). TRBV23-1 is sorted into the ORF group, with uncertain function. Deletions cut 6 bases from V and 5 bases from J, with 14 bases between. The CDR3 contains 14 residues.

This chain joins TRBV15 and TRBJ2-2; 9 nucleotides match TRBD2. The CDR3 extends over 15 amino acids. The germline CDR1 and CDR2 sequences are LNHNV and YYDKDF (reference sequence). With 6 bases clipped from V and 6 bases from J, the junction kept 8 bases outside the gene matches. The CDR3: CATSHRVAGAGELFF. CDR3 nucleotide sequence: TGTGCCACCAGTCATCGGGTAGCGGGAGCCGGGGAGCTGTTTTTT.

The J gene is TRBJ1-6, the V gene TRBV11-3; 8 nucleotides align to TRBD1. The J segment lost 10 bases and the V segment lost 5 bases, leaving 7 bases of the junction unmatched. This CDR3 region has 14 residues. Germline-derived CDR1 and CDR2 are SGHNT and YENEEA. The DNA for the CDR3 is TGTGCCAGCAGCCAGGGACAGGAGGGCTCACCCCTCCACTTT. Its translation is CASSQGQEGSPLHF.

The CDR3 bases are TGTGCCAGCAGTTTAGAAGAGACAGGCGAAGCTTTCTTT. Its translation: CASSLEETGEAFF. The gene calls are TRBV12-3 or TRBV12-4 and TRBJ1-1, with D maybe TRBD1 (6 bases). Deletions cut 1 base from V and 8 bases from J, with 11 bases between. The CDR3 sequence is 13 residues long.

About this clone: The junction does not match germline at one end; this may be a read error. V and J are TRBV7-9 and TRBJ1-1, with 7 bases identical to TRBD1. This CDR3 is built from 14 residues. Looked up from germline, CDR1 is SEHNR and CDR2 is FQNEAQ (reference sequence). The CDR3 spells CASNLRQGLTEAFF. The CDR3, as DNA: TGTGCCAGCAACTTAAGACAGGGCTTAACTGAAGCTTTCTTT.

The chain carries TRBV6-6 and TRBJ2-7; TRBD2 aligns across 7 bases. CDR1 MNHNY and CDR2 SVGAGI come from the germline V gene (reference sequence). The CDR3 has 15 residues. After removal of 5 bases from V and 4 bases from J, the junction contained 11 bases not matched to a gene. The CDR3 region is CASSKSGMGSYEQYF. The CDR3 DNA reads as TGTGCCAGCAGTAAAAGCGGGATGGGATCTTACGAGCAGTACTTC.